This T cell receptor (beta chain) stems from a study of cytomegalovirus exposure and HLA in healthy donors. Study in general: Across a few hundred genotyped donors, approximately 80% landed in the Caucasian-associated ancestry cluster. Points from the study as a whole: When the data were analyzed later, several of the most significant clusters appeared to be linked to common viral pathogens. Most observed TCR sequences were rare, whereas some public TCRs were detected in many donors.

This clone occurred once. No antigen is known for it. The PCR used 60 Vbeta and 13 Jbeta primers. As originally analysed: Later work found 80 million or so unique TCR beta chains, with around 10 million shared. Assay used: immunoSEQ multiplex PCR; TCRdb lists only in-frame clones, some missing. V and J calls and clone size are those listed in that table; D and trimming were worked out from the DNA. In the table there are tens of thousands of clones, 60% to 75% of which are singletons. Germline assignment: CDR1 SGHRS and CDR2 YFSETQ. The junction had 3 bases not matched to a gene; V was cut back by 4 bases and J by 1 base. The CDR3 is made up of 16 amino acids.

The sequenced material came from PBMCs. This chain joins TRBV5-1 and TRBJ2-2; TRBD2 matches 11 bases. This sequence was found in a woman in her forties or fifties in good health and CMV-seronegative. The CDR3 protein is CASSVGLAGNTGELFF. CDR3 nucleotides: TGCGCCAGCAGCGTTGGACTAGCGGGGAACACCGGGGAGCTGTTTTTT.